Here is one T cell receptor (beta chain) with its context. The target antigen is unknown. This specimen belongs to a study of T cell responses to AZD1222 COVID-19 vaccine. Study-level points and caveats: Repertoires in all cases were sampled only once the peak T cell response had passed. There were mostly white British donors and more females than males, and clonal diversity was possibly underestimated. Reportedly, close to half of spike-specific TCRs are directed against unmutated variant regions.

Sequencing used immunoSEQ multiplex PCR; TCRdb keeps in-frame clones, though not all of them. The sample includes roughly 70,000 clones, 75% to 90% seen only once; the top ten take about 2.5%. Between the trimmed V and J ends, which lost 4 bases and 7 bases, there was a span of 8 bases. CDR1 is SGHTA and CDR2 is FQGNSA in the germline V gene. The CDR3 has 13 amino acids. The chain links TRBV7-2 to TRBJ1-6; D is perhaps TRBD1 (6 bases). The sequenced sample was peripheral blood, obtained on day 0 of AZD1222 vaccination. This TCR came from an adult in good health. The CDR3 reads CASSWDTNSPLHF. In DNA form, the CDR3 reads TGTGCCAGCAGCTGGGACACAAATTCACCCCTCCACTTT.